What follows are 2 T cell receptor beta chains derived from one specimen sequenced in a study of T cells after somatic rescue of genetic block. Sequenced by immunoSEQ multiplex PCR; TCRdb stores in-frame clones only, minus some. The sample yields 110,000 or so clones, 75% to 95% seen once. Source material: peripheral blood mononuclear cells (PBMCs). These receptors all come from a young woman.

The CDR3 DNA sequence: TGCGCCAGCAGCAGTCGGGACTTGGGCTCCTACGAGCAGTACTTC. Protein product: CASSSRDLGSYEQYF. The chain links TRBV4-1 to TRBJ2-7, with D possibly TRBD2 on 6 matching bases. V gave up 5 bases and J gave up 0 bases, with 14 bases separating them. CDR1 MGHRA and CDR2 YSYEKL come from the germline V gene. There are 15 residues in the CDR3.

The V gene is TRBV6-6, the J gene TRBJ2-7; TRBD1 might be the D (6 bases). Germline-derived CDR1 and CDR2 are MNHNY and SVGAGI (reference sequence). V lost 6 bases, J lost 3 bases, and 9 bases lay in between. The CDR3 consists of 12 residues. The CDR3, as DNA: TGTGCCAGCAGACAGGGTGACTACGAGCAGTACTTC. It specifies CASRQGDYEQYF.